The 32 T cell receptor beta chains below come from one sample, sequenced in a study of blood T cells in healthy people across ages. The second PCR ran roughly 6 to 11 cycles with a sample-barcoded 5' primer and J-beta primers. One entry per CDR3 protein, called by TCRdb with MiXCR from the 5' RACE reads. The data contain approximately 1,700,000 distinct CDR3 sequences, roughly 43% of them singletons. The sample consisted of blood. These receptors were collected from a human donor in good health.

The chain recombines TRBV28 with TRBJ2-1; TRBD1 might be the D (6 bases). CDR1 is MDHEN and CDR2 is SYDVKM in the germline V gene. The CDR3 is 16 residues long. Trimming stripped 6 bases from V and 4 bases from J, with 19 bases between. The DNA for the CDR3 is TGTGCCAGCAGGGGGGCGGAGTCAACTTGGTACAATGAGCAGTTCTTC. Translated: CASRGAESTWYNEQFF.

This clonotype has just a few counts. The V gene is TRBV12-3 or TRBV12-4, the J gene TRBJ1-5, with a tentative D call TRBD1 (5 bases). The V end lost 6 bases, the J end lost 10 bases, and 16 bases lay between the germline ends. The CDR3 spans 13 residues. The CDR3 sequence: CASRLPGTTPQHF. CDR3 nucleotides: TGTGCCAGCAGGCTCCCCGGGACCACACCCCAGCATTTT.

The chain is built from TRBV20-1 and TRBJ2-1, with TRBD2 matching over 12 bases. The CDR3 is 15 amino acids. Trimming at V came to 6 bases and at J to 4 bases, leaving 7 bases not matched to a gene. Germline V gene data show CDR1 as DFQATT and CDR2 as SNEGSKA (reference sequence). This chain's CDR3 is CSANDGLAGYNEQFF. The CDR3 DNA follows: TGCAGTGCCAATGACGGACTAGCGGGGTACAATGAGCAGTTCTTC.

This clonotype was seen ten or more times. The chain uses TRBV5-1 and TRBJ2-1, with 11 bases fitting TRBD2. In germline, CDR1 is SGHRS, CDR2 YFSETQ. There are 14 residues in the CDR3. Unmatched junction bases numbered 4, after V lost 4 bases and J lost 7 bases. The CDR3 DNA reads as TGCGCCAGCAGCGGGGGGACTAGCGGTAATGAGCAGTTCTTC. It codes for CASSGGTSGNEQFF.

This clonotype was counted between two and nine times. This sequence joins TRBV29-1 and TRBJ1-2; D not resolved. The V end was cut by 4 bases, the J end by 4 bases, with 13 bases between. This CDR3 has 13 amino acids. Looked up from germline, CDR1 is SQVTM and CDR2 is ANQGSEA. CDR3 sequence: CSVVSVPSYGYTF. CDR3 nucleotides: TGCAGCGTTGTATCGGTGCCGTCCTATGGCTACACCTTC. Full variable domain (remainder filled in from reference TRBV29-1 and TRBJ1-2): SAVISQKPSRDICQRGTSLTIQCQVDSQVTMMFWYRQQPGQSLTLIATANQGSEATYESGFVIDKFPISRPNLTFSTLTVSNMSPEDSSIYLCSVVSVPSYGYTFGSGTRLTVV.

The rearrangement uses TRBV4-1 and TRBJ2-7, with D perhaps TRBD1 (5 bases). The germline gives CDR1 MGHRA, CDR2 YSYEKL. This CDR3 has 15 amino acids. Trimming pared 0 bases from V and 1 base from J, leaving 10 bases between. The CDR3 DNA sequence: TGCGCCAGCAGCCAAGATAGGACACCTTCCTACGAGCAGTACTTC. Residues: CASSQDRTPSYEQYF.

By proportion, this clonotype is medium-sized. The rearrangement uses TRBV28 and TRBJ2-7; TRBD2 might be the D (6 bases). The CDR3 loop spans 14 amino acids. Trimming shortened V by 6 bases and J by 3 bases, and 15 bases separated the two germline ends. Germline assignment: CDR1 MDHEN and CDR2 SYDVKM. CDR3 region: CASRPSGLLYEQYF. The CDR3 DNA follows: TGTGCCAGCAGACCCTCGGGACTCCTCTACGAGCAGTACTTC.

V gene TRBV5-1 combines with J gene TRBJ2-7; 7 bases are shared with TRBD1. The length of the CDR3 is 14 residues. Trimming cost V 5 bases and J 2 bases; bases outside gene matches: 7. The V gene's germline CDR1 is SGHRS and CDR2 YFSETQ. CDR3 loop: CASRKGDSPYEQYF. CDR3 nucleotide sequence: TGCGCCAGCAGGAAGGGGGACAGTCCCTACGAGCAGTACTTC.

This clonotype was observed a handful of times. The chain carries TRBV7-3 and TRBJ1-2; possibly TRBD1 for D (6 bases). Germline CDR1 and CDR2: SGHTA and FQGTGA. There are 14 residues in the CDR3. The V end lost 6 bases, the J end lost 8 bases, and 19 bases lay between the germline ends. CDR3 sequence reads: CASSQDRRGGGYTF. The DNA for the CDR3 is TGTGCCAGCAGTCAGGACCGCCGGGGGGGCGGCTACACCTTC.

The V gene is TRBV4-2, the J gene TRBJ2-4, with 12 bases lining up with TRBD2. The J call is uncertain, as TRBJ2-5 better fits the DNA end. The CDR3 sequence is 16 residues long. Per the germline V gene, CDR1 is LGHNA and CDR2 is YNFKEQ. In DNA form, the CDR3 reads TGTGCCAGCAGCCAAGGGACTAGCGGGGCACCGGGGACCCAGTACTTC. It translates to CASSQGTSGAPGTQYF.

This clonotype was recorded many times. The chain joins TRBV3-1 to TRBJ2-7; TRBD2 is a possible D gene (6 bases). Trimming removed 0 bases from V and 3 bases from J, with 15 bases in between. The CDR3 loop spans 16 amino acids. Germline CDR1 LGHDT, CDR2 YNNKEL (reference sequence). The CDR3 loop is CASSQDNGRGFYEQYF. As DNA, the CDR3 is TGTGCCAGCAGCCAAGATAATGGGCGGGGTTTCTACGAGCAGTACTTC.

This clonotype was counted a few times. The rearrangement links TRBV29-1 to TRBJ2-5; weak D call: TRBD1 (7 bases). The CDR3 spans 14 residues. Germline V gene lookup returns CDR1 SQVTM and CDR2 ANQGSEA. V was clipped by 3 bases and J by 7 bases, with 18 bases between them. CDR3 sequence reads: CSVDLSQGGGTQYF. DNA for the CDR3: TGCAGCGTTGATCTTTCCCAGGGGGGAGGGACCCAGTACTTC.

In this sample, this clonotype turned up a few times. The V gene is TRBV6-6, the J gene TRBJ1-1; no definite D call. V lost 2 bases and J lost 11, with 12 bases in between. This CDR3 has 12 residues. In germline, CDR1 is MNHNY, CDR2 SVGAGI (reference sequence). The DNA of the CDR3 is TGTGCCAGCAGTTACGGGCCGAATACGGCTTTCTTT. It codes for CASSYGPNTAFF.

This clonotype was picked up many times. A read error may be the cause here, since a much bigger clone is one base away. The genes are TRBV6-2 or TRBV6-3 and TRBJ1-1; D unresolved. This CDR3 region has 15 residues. Germline V CDR1 and CDR2: MNHEY, SVGEGT. V gave up 1 base and J gave up 0 bases, with 9 bases separating them. The CDR3 sequence: CASSYWGPMNTEAFF. The CDR3 DNA follows: TGTGCCAGCAGTTACTGGGGTCCGATGAACACTGAAGCTTTCTTT.

This clonotype was recorded a few times. The genes are TRBV7-2 and TRBJ2-1; 8 positions agree with TRBD1. The CDR3 is made up of 16 amino acids. Germline V CDR1 and CDR2: SGHTA, FQGNSA. V was pared by 7 bases and J by 7 bases, with 15 bases of the junction left unmatched. The CDR3 nucleotides read TGTGCCAGCACGGAAATCGACAGGGGAGATATGAATGAGCAGTTCTTC. It specifies CASTEIDRGDMNEQFF.

The chain uses TRBV24-1 and TRBJ1-2; 7 bases are shared with TRBD1. Trimming at V came to 7 bases and at J to 6 bases, leaving 13 bases not matched to a gene. The germline V gene encodes CDR1 KGHDR and CDR2 SFDVKD. The CDR3 extends over 15 amino acids. The CDR3 sequence is CATRASGTARNGYTF. The CDR3 nucleotides read TGTGCCACCAGGGCTTCCGGGACAGCTCGAAATGGCTACACCTTC.

The table lists this clonotype with a few counts. The genes are TRBV4-1 and TRBJ2-5; TRBD2 aligns across 7 bases. The junction had 6 bases not matched to a gene; V was cut back by 4 bases and J by 1 base. The CDR3 covers 15 residues. Per germline, CDR1 MGHRA and CDR2 YSYEKL. In DNA form, the CDR3 reads TGCGCCAGCAGCCCTTCTGGCGGGGGCCAAGAGACCCAGTACTTC. Its translation: CASSPSGGGQETQYF.

CDR3 sequence (DNA): TGTGCCAGCAGTTTCGGGGGGCAAAGGCATTTT. Translated, it gives CASSFGGQRHF. The V call is TRBV12-3 or TRBV12-4, the J call TRBJ1-5, with a tentative D call TRBD1 (6 bases). V was trimmed by 3 bases and J by 15 bases, leaving 12 bases between them. The CDR3 is 11 amino acids.

Only a few counts were recorded for this clonotype. The chain has TRBV29-1 and TRBJ1-1; no definite D call. V gave up 7 bases and J gave up 6 bases, with 12 bases separating them. CDR1 and CDR2 (germline): SQVTM, ANQGSEA. This CDR3 region has 11 residues. The CDR3 DNA reads as TGCAGCGCTAGCCCGGGATCTGAAGCTTTCTTT. Residues: CSASPGSEAFF. The full variable domain, in which reference TRBV29-1 and TRBJ1-1 provide the parts outside the CDR3, is SAVISQKPSRDICQRGTSLTIQCQVDSQVTMMFWYRQQPGQSLTLIATANQGSEATYESGFVIDKFPISRPNLTFSTLTVSNMSPEDSSIYLCSASPGSEAFFGQGTRLTVV.

The chain couples TRBV12-3 or TRBV12-4 to TRBJ1-5; D may be TRBD1 (6 bases). V was cut by 6 bases and J by 7 bases, with 16 bases left in between. The CDR3 extends over 14 amino acids. The CDR3 DNA is TGTGCCAGCAGCCCCGGACAGAATCAACAGCCCCAGCATTTT. Protein: CASSPGQNQQPQHF.

Comments on this clonotype: Germline is not matched at one junction end, which may reflect a read error. The chain carries TRBV19 and TRBJ2-6, with D perhaps matching TRBD1 (5 bases). CDR1 is LNHDA and CDR2 is SQIVND in the germline V gene (reference sequence). The CDR3 has 15 residues. The chain's CDR3 is CTSMGREREANVLTF. In DNA form, the CDR3 reads TGTACCAGTATGGGCAGGGAAAGAGAGGCCAACGTCCTGACTTTC.

The chain couples TRBV5-6 to TRBJ1-2; no clear D gene. The CDR3 consists of 14 residues. The germline gives CDR1 SGHDT, CDR2 YYEEEE. V shed 2 bases and J shed 8 bases, with 16 bases lying between them. In nucleotides, the CDR3 is TGTGCCAGCAGCTTCAGTGGGGAGTCTTTCGGCTACACCTTC. It yields the protein CASSFSGESFGYTF.

The chain has TRBV27 and TRBJ2-3; D not certain. The length of the CDR3 is 16 residues. In germline, CDR1 is MNHEY, CDR2 SMNVEV (reference sequence). Trimming took off 0 bases at V and 2 bases at J, with 12 bases between the two ends. The CDR3 DNA sequence: TGTGCCAGCAGTTTATCTCCCCCTTATAACACAGATACGCAGTATTTT. It yields the protein CASSLSPPYNTDTQYF.

The gene calls are TRBV12-3 or TRBV12-4 and TRBJ1-5; no definite D call. The CDR3 runs 15 residues. The V and J ends lost 5 bases and 0 bases respectively, with 11 bases between them. The DNA for the CDR3 is TGTGCCAGCAGTCCACAGACTAATAGCAATCAGCCCCAGCATTTT. Protein sequence: CASSPQTNSNQPQHF.

The chain combines TRBV12-3 or TRBV12-4 with TRBJ2-1, with D hard to call. The V end lost 3 bases, the J end lost 9 bases, and 18 bases lay between the germline ends. The CDR3 is 15 amino acids. The CDR3 region is CASSFSTGALGEQFF. As DNA, the CDR3 is TGTGCCAGCAGTTTTAGCACTGGTGCTCTGGGTGAGCAGTTCTTC.

This clonotype has just a few counts. The genes are TRBV29-1 and TRBJ2-7, with D hard to call. Germline V gives CDR1 SQVTM, CDR2 ANQGSEA. Trimming stripped 3 bases from V and 6 bases from J, with 9 bases between. The CDR3 runs 11 residues. The CDR3 coding sequence is TGCAGCGTTGAGTCCCCAGGCGAGCAGTACTTC. This gives the protein CSVESPGEQYF.

The rearrangement uses TRBV7-2 and TRBJ1-1; 7 bases are a match to TRBD1. Germline lookup yields CDR1 SGHTA and CDR2 FQGNSA. The CDR3 has 13 amino acids. After removal of 2 bases from V and 10 bases from J, the junction contained 7 bases not matched to a gene. The CDR3 DNA reads as TGTGCCAGCAGCTTAACCGACAGGGCCGGAGCTTTCTTT. It translates to CASSLTDRAGAFF.

CDR3 sequence: CASRARQGGLDEQFF. Here the CDR3 DNA reads TGTGCCAGTAGAGCTCGACAGGGGGGTCTAGATGAGCAGTTCTTC. This chain joins TRBV6-4 and TRBJ2-1; 9 nucleotides align to TRBD1. Trimming at V came to 9 bases and at J to 8 bases, leaving 14 bases not matched to a gene. There are 15 residues in the CDR3. Germline loops: CDR1 MRHNA, CDR2 SNTAGT.

Note on this clonotype: One junction end disagrees with the germline gene, perhaps due to a read error. This chain uses TRBV5-1 with TRBJ2-5; TRBD1 matches at 7 bases. Germline CDR1 is SGHRS and CDR2 is YFSETQ. This CDR3 comprises 14 residues. CDR3 sequence: CASSFTGAQETRYF. In DNA, the CDR3 is TGCGCCAGCAGCTTTACAGGGGCACAAGAGACCCGGTACTTC.

This clonotype was observed a few times. V gene TRBV20-1 combines with J gene TRBJ1-2; the D is unclear. Looked up from germline, CDR1 is DFQATT and CDR2 is SNEGSKA (reference sequence). The CDR3 totals 11 residues. Trimming left V 6 bases short and J 9 bases short, with 14 bases between. The CDR3 DNA is TGCAGTGCCCCCGTCCCCGGACGCTACACCTTC. Encoded protein: CSAPVPGRYTF.

The chain joins TRBV20-1 to TRBJ1-2; 8 positions match TRBD1. V trimming: 5 bases; J trimming: 7 bases; junction bases outside the gene matches: 6. Germline V gene data show CDR1 as DFQATT and CDR2 as SNEGSKA (reference sequence). The CDR3 length is 12 residues. CDR3 sequence: CSAADRVAGYTF. The CDR3 region has the DNA TGCAGTGCTGCGGACAGGGTCGCTGGCTACACCTTC.

V usage is TRBV7-9 and J usage is TRBJ1-1; D is perhaps TRBD1 (5 bases). V shed 2 bases and J shed 1 base, with 17 bases lying between them. This CDR3 region has 17 residues. CDR1 is SEHNR and CDR2 is FQNEAQ in the germline V gene (reference sequence). DNA for the CDR3: TGTGCCAGCAGCTTACCCCTCCTCCCAGGGCCGAACACTGAAGCTTTCTTT. Amino acid sequence: CASSLPLLPGPNTEAFF.